A selection of T cell receptor beta chains follows, all from one sample in a study of shared clonotypes between healthy human individuals. Sequencing was performed with immunoSEQ multiplex PCR; in TCRdb, only in-frame clones are kept and a portion is missing. The sample records 1.4 million or so clones, approximately 98.5% being singletons. The sequenced sample consisted of naive CD4+ T cells sorted from blood. The origin of the receptors is a man aged 25 to 40 in good health. Each CDR3 is given with its conserved first and last residue. D genes are given only for firm matches. The size of a clone is reported for some rows only, either as once, few or many, or as a class for expanded clones.

.	TRBV11-2	TRBJ2-5	.	CASSKRTVYQETQYF	TGTGCCAGCAGCAAGCGGACAGTATACCAAGAGACCCAGTACTTC
.	TRBV5-6	TRBJ1-5	.	CASSFRGAGHQPQHF	TGTGCCAGCAGCTTTCGGGGGGCTGGGCATCAGCCCCAGCATTTT
.	TRBV19	TRBJ1-2	.	CASRRDGGSGYTF	TGTGCCAGTAGGAGAGATGGGGGAAGTGGCTACACCTTC
.	TRBV5-1	TRBJ2-2	TRBD1	CASDRGPKGTGELFF	TGCGCCAGCGACAGGGGGCCGAAAGGCACCGGGGAGCTGTTTTTT
.	TRBV7-2	TRBJ2-2	.	CASSLEGATGELFF	TGTGCCAGCAGCTTAGAGGGAGCCACCGGGGAGCTGTTTTTT
.	TRBV19	TRBJ2-7	.	CASSWGGLSYEQYF	TGTGCCAGTAGTTGGGGCGGCCTGAGCTACGAGCAGTACTTC
.	TRBV7-9	TRBJ2-7	.	CASSLVEHTYF	TGTGCCAGCAGCTTAGTTGAGCATACGTACTTC
.	TRBV7-2	TRBJ2-7	TRBD2	CASSVAGVTYEQYF	TGTGCCAGCAGTGTAGCGGGAGTCACCTACGAGCAGTACTTC
.	TRBV27	TRBJ2-5	TRBD2	CASRQAGGGETQYF	TGTGCCAGCAGACAAGCGGGAGGCGGGGAGACCCAGTACTTC
.	TRBV14	TRBJ2-1	.	CASSQRYKKGEQFF	TGTGCCAGCAGCCAACGGTACAAAAAGGGTGAGCAGTTCTTC
.	TRBV6-5	TRBJ1-4	.	CASSPVPGEKLFF	TGTGCCAGCAGCCCAGTCCCGGGAGAAAAACTGTTTTTT
.	TRBV7-9	TRBJ2-5	.	CASSLAGRETQYF	TGTGCCAGCAGCTTAGCGGGACGAGAGACCCAGTACTTC
.	TRBV7-9	TRBJ2-6	.	CASSLASPGSGANVLTF	TGTGCCAGCAGCTTAGCCAGCCCCGGCTCTGGGGCCAACGTCCTGACTTTC
.	TRBV28	TRBJ2-5	.	CASTPGDTQETQYF	TGTGCCAGCACCCCCGGGGACACCCAAGAGACCCAGTACTTC
.	TRBV5-1	TRBJ2-1	TRBD2	CASSFPGRDEIKQFF	TGCGCCAGCAGCTTTCCCGGGAGGGATGAAATTAAGCAGTTCTTC
.	TRBV9	TRBJ2-3	.	CASSRVFLAHRTQYF	TGTGCCAGCTCCCGTGTGTTCTTGGCCCACCGTACGCAGTATTTT
.	TRBV28	TRBJ2-5	.	CASGSLPEETQYF	TGTGCCAGCGGCTCACTTCCCGAAGAGACCCAGTACTTC
.	TRBV11-2	TRBJ2-4	.	CATRGGAKNIQYF	TGTGCCACCCGCGGAGGGGCCAAAAACATTCAGTACTTC
.	TRBV10-2	TRBJ1-5	.	CASSESTRVGEDYQPQHF	TGCGCCAGCAGTGAGTCGACGCGTGTAGGGGAGGACTATCAGCCCCAGCATTTT
.	TRBV14	TRBJ2-7	.	CASSQSAVEQYF	TGTGCCAGCAGCCAATCGGCGGTCGAGCAGTACTTC
.	TRBV19	TRBJ2-7	.	CASSIRAGSGLGYEQYF	TGTGCCAGTAGTATTCGAGCAGGGAGTGGGCTGGGATACGAGCAGTACTTC
.	TRBV7-2	TRBJ2-7	.	CASSFTGTYSYEQYF	TGTGCCAGCAGCTTCACCGGGACTTACTCCTACGAGCAGTACTTC
once	TRBV5-1	TRBJ2-5	.	CASSEVGRETQYF	TGCGCCAGCAGCGAGGTAGGGCGGGAGACCCAGTACTTC
.	TRBV6-1	TRBJ2-7	.	CASSEGGGSHEQYF	TGTGCCAGCAGTGAAGGGGGTGGGAGCCACGAGCAGTACTTC
.	TRBV6-5	TRBJ1-1	TRBD1	CASSRTGRNTEAFF	TGTGCCAGCAGCCGGACAGGACGGAACACTGAAGCTTTCTTT
.	TRBV13	TRBJ1-1	TRBD1	CASSRRTGAFDTEAFF	TGTGCCAGCAGCCGGCGAACAGGGGCATTCGACACTGAAGCTTTCTTT
.	TRBV7-8	TRBJ2-7	TRBD1	CASSPTDRVGYEQYF	TGTGCCAGCAGCCCGACGGACAGGGTAGGGTACGAGCAGTACTTC